This T cell receptor (beta chain) was profiled in a study of blood T cell repertoires in COVID-19. Study-wide context: Some COVID-19 samples were acute and others convalescent; all came from the United States, Italy and Spain. T cells, B-cell-depleted T cells, or PBMCs supplied cDNA or gDNA.

The sample holds one count of this clone. Germline V gene data show CDR1 as MGHRA and CDR2 as YSYEKL. The CDR3 has 13 amino acids. V gave up 0 bases and J gave up 6 bases, with 8 bases separating them. In the authors' methods: Counts of nucleated cells, estimated from reference gene primer amplification, were obtained. Assay used: immunoSEQ multiplex PCR; TCRdb lists only in-frame clones, some missing. The D gene and trimming were derived from the DNA, and the V and J assignments and clone size from that table. The repertoire holds more than 75,000 clones, roughly 88% seen once, with 8.1% in the top ten.

The chain carries TRBV4-1 and TRBJ1-2; a weak D match, TRBD1 (6 bases). Sample: peripheral blood. This TCR was recovered from a woman in her 70s with acute or convalescent COVID-19. CDR3 residues: CASSQDRGDGYTF. CDR3 coding DNA: TGCGCCAGCAGCCAAGACAGGGGTGATGGCTACACCTTC.